Given below is one T cell receptor beta chain in context. The data derive from a study of blood T cell repertoires in COVID-19. About the study: The United States, Italy and Spain were the sources of the acute and convalescent COVID-19 samples.

The method was immunoSEQ multiplex PCR; TCRdb's version includes in-frame clones alone and lacks a portion of them. The table includes about 75,000 clones, 75% to 90% detected once. The V gene lost 1 base and the J gene lost 11 bases, with 8 bases spanning the gap. CDR3 length: 11 residues. Germline CDR1 reads MDHEN; CDR2 reads SYDVKM. The receptor was isolated from a human donor in a cohort sampled during active COVID-19. The V gene is TRBV28, the J gene TRBJ1-1, with D hard to call. Sequencing input: peripheral blood. The DNA for the CDR3 is TGTGCCAGCAGTTTATCGTCAGTGGCTTTCTTT. As protein: CASSLSSVAFF. Combining the CDR3 with reference TRBV28 and TRBJ1-1 gives the whole variable domain DVKVTQSSRYLVKRTGEKVFLECVQDMDHENMFWYRQDPGLGLRLIYFSYDVKMKEKGDIPEGYSVSREKKERFSLILESASTNQTSMYLCASSLSSVAFFGQGTRLTVV.